This is a list of T cell receptor beta chains from one sample in a study of blood T cells in healthy people across ages. Each CDR3 protein is one row after TCRdb ran MiXCR on the 5' RACE reads. The profile shows 650,000 to 1,000,000 distinct CDR3 sequences, 36% of them singletons. The sample was blood. These receptors were taken from a young man in good health. The CDR3 runs from the conserved cysteine through the conserved F or W. A D gene is named only where the DNA matches it firmly. Clone sizes are given selectively: once, few, many, or a class where the clone is expanded.

>.|TRBJ2-2|TRBV6-5|.
TGTGCCAGCAGCTACGTAGGAACCGGGGAGCTGTTTTTT
CASSYVGTGELFF
>TRBD2|TRBJ2-5|TRBV7-2|.
TGTGCCAGCAGCCGCCGCAATTTAGCGGGTTCTGAGACCCAGTACTTC
CASSRRNLAGSETQYF
>.|TRBJ1-2|TRBV20-1|few
TGCAGTGCTCCTCGACCGGGTTATGGCTACACCTTC
CSAPRPGYGYTF
>.|TRBJ1-1|TRBV18|few
TGTGCCAGCTCACCCTCGGCCTCTGGGACTGAAGCTTTCTTT
CASSPSASGTEAFF
>.|TRBJ1-2|TRBV7-8|.
TGTGCCAGCAGCTTAGCCACCGGGCCCAACTATGGCTACACCTTC
CASSLATGPNYGYTF
>.|TRBJ2-1|TRBV29-1|.
TGCAGCGTTCTAGCCCACCCCTCCTACAATGAGCAGTTCTTC
CSVLAHPSYNEQFF
>.|TRBJ1-1|TRBV13|.
TGTGCCAGCAGCTTAGGCCTAAGGGGCGAGGGCACTGAAGCTTTCTTT
CASSLGLRGEGTEAFF
>.|TRBJ2-1|TRBV7-9|many
TGTGCCAGCAGCTTGGGCAGCCAGTACAATGAGCAGTTCTTC
CASSLGSQYNEQFF
>TRBD2|TRBJ2-1|TRBV9|.
TGTGCCAGCAGCGTTAGCGGGGCCTCTTACAAGGAGCAGTTCTTC
CASSVSGASYKEQFF
>TRBD1|TRBJ2-4|TRBV19|few
TGTGCCAGTACTCGACGAGGGACAGGGAAGAACATTCAGTACTTC
CASTRRGTGKNIQYF
>.|TRBJ2-4|TRBV6-5|.
TGTGCCAGCACGGACGGAATCGCCAAAAACATTCAGTACTTC
CASTDGIAKNIQYF
>.|TRBJ1-6|TRBV19|few
TGTGCCAGTTCCGGACAGCCGATTGGGGCCCTCCACTTT
CASSGQPIGALHF
>TRBD2|TRBJ2-7|TRBV5-1|.
TGCGCCAGCAGCTCTTTTAGCGGGGGTGGCAATGAGCAGTACTTC
CASSSFSGGGNEQYF
>.|TRBJ1-2|TRBV4-3|.
TGCGCCAGCAGCCGCTGGTTGGGGTCTTCTAACTATGGCTACACCTTC
CASSRWLGSSNYGYTF
>TRBD1|TRBJ1-2|TRBV10-3|.
TGTGCCATCAGTGTCTCGGGACAGGACTATGGCTACACCTTC
CAISVSGQDYGYTF
>.|TRBJ2-3|TRBV4-3|many
TGCGCCAGCAGCCAAGCTCTCAGGGTTGATACGCAGTATTTT
CASSQALRVDTQYF
>.|TRBJ2-2|TRBV20-1|few
TGCAGTGCCCCGAGGGTTATCGGGGAGCTGTTTTTT
CSAPRVIGELFF
>.|TRBJ1-2|TRBV14|once
TGTGCCAGCAGCCAAGATCGCAGGACCAAGGTTGATGGCTACACCTTC
CASSQDRRTKVDGYTF
>.|TRBJ1-2|TRBV10-3|once
TGTGCCATCAGTACCCAGGATGGTGGTCCTTCTGGCTACACCTTC
CAISTQDGGPSGYTF
>.|TRBJ2-1|TRBV6-1|once
TGTGCCAGCAGTGAAATTGCCGGGGACTTGGGTGAACAGTTCTTC
CASSEIAGDLGEQFF
>.|TRBJ2-7|TRBV5-1|.
TGCGCCAGCAGCACGAAGACAGACTCCTACGAGCAGTACTTC
CASSTKTDSYEQYF
>.|TRBJ1-3|TRBV20-1|.
TGCAGTGCTAGCTCCAGGGAGGCTGGAAACACCATATATTTT
CSASSREAGNTIYF
>TRBD1|TRBJ2-1|TRBV27|.
TGTGCCAGCAGGGAACAGGGGGTAGGTTACAATGAGCAGTTCTTC
CASREQGVGYNEQFF
>TRBD1|TRBJ2-1|TRBV2|once
TGTGCCAGCAGGGGGACAGGGACCGCCTATGAGCAGTTCTTC
CASRGTGTAYEQFF
>TRBD1|TRBJ2-5|TRBV5-1|many
TGCGCCAGCAGCTTGGAAACAGGGGCCCAAAAAGAGACCCAGTACTTC
CASSLETGAQKETQYF
>TRBD2|TRBJ2-4|TRBV7-2|.
TGTGCCAGCAGCTTCGGGCGGGAGCTGGGAGAGCAGTACTTC
CASSFGRELGEQYF
>.|TRBJ2-7|TRBV10-3|many
TGTGCCATCAGTGAATTCAGGGGTTACGAGCAGTACTTC
CAISEFRGYEQYF
>.|TRBJ2-2|TRBV6-2/TRBV6-3|.
TGTGCCAGCAGTTGGAACACCGGGGAGCTGTTTTTT
CASSWNTGELFF
>.|TRBJ2-1|TRBV5-1|many
TGCGCCAGCAGCGCGGGTGGTGGGGATGAGCAGTTCTTC
CASSAGGGDEQFF
>.|TRBJ1-5|TRBV5-1|.
TGCGCCAGCAGCCTAGGCGACAATCAGCCCCAGCATTTT
CASSLGDNQPQHF
>.|TRBJ1-1|TRBV5-1|many
TGTGCCAGCAGTTCAGCTTTGAACACTGAAGCTTTCTTT
CASSSALNTEAFF
>.|TRBJ2-1|TRBV10-3|many
TGTGCCATCAGCAGACTACAGGAAAACAATGAGCAGTTCTTC
CAISRLQENNEQFF
>TRBD1|TRBJ2-1|TRBV29-1|many
TGCAGCTCAGGAAGGGGACAGCCCAATGAGCAGTTCTTC
CSSGRGQPNEQFF
>.|TRBJ2-1|TRBV2|many
TGTGCCAGCACCGCCGGGGCAGGGATGAATGAGCAGTTCTTC
CASTAGAGMNEQFF
>TRBD2|TRBJ2-1|TRBV12-3/TRBV12-4|.
TGTGCCAGCAGCCCAGCGGGGGCCAATGAGCAGTTCTTC
CASSPAGANEQFF
>TRBD2|TRBJ2-1|TRBV20-1|.
TGCAGTGCCCGATACTCGGGGCGGGGGACCTCCGCTAACAATGAGCAGTTCTTC
CSARYSGRGTSANNEQFF
>.|TRBJ1-1|TRBV29-1|few
TGCAGCGTTAAAGCCGGGCCGAACACTGAAGCTTTCTTT
CSVKAGPNTEAFF
>.|TRBJ2-7|TRBV29-1|few
TGCAGCGTTGAAATCCCCCCACACGACGAGCAGTACTTC
CSVEIPPHDEQYF
>.|TRBJ2-7|TRBV20-1|many
TGCAGTGCTAGAGATTGGAGAGAAGCTGACTACGAGCAGTACTTC
CSARDWREADYEQYF
>.|TRBJ2-7|TRBV5-6|.
TGTGCCAGCAGCTTTCCCATCGGGGTCTCCTACAATGAGCAGTACTTC
CASSFPIGVSYNEQYF
>TRBD1|TRBJ2-4|TRBV27|.
TGTGCCAGCAGCCTTGTACAGGGGGGTAAAAACATTCAGTACTTC
CASSLVQGGKNIQYF
>.|TRBJ1-1|TRBV7-9|.
TGTGCCAGCAGCGTAGTTACCCAAGGGGAAGCTTTCTTT
CASSVVTQGEAFF
>TRBD2|TRBJ2-5|TRBV20-1|few
TGCAGTGCTGTCGGACTAGCGGGTTACAATGAGCAGTACTTT
CSAVGLAGYNEQYF
>.|TRBJ1-5|TRBV4-2|.
TGTGCCAGCAGCCAGGTCCCTGGGCGTGAGAATCAGCCCCAGCATTTT
CASSQVPGRENQPQHF
>TRBD2|TRBJ2-3|TRBV4-1|many
TGCGCCAGCAGCCAAATAGCGGGGGACCTCGCAGATACGCAGTATTTT
CASSQIAGDLADTQYF
>.|TRBJ1-1|TRBV28|.
TGTGCCAGCAGTTCCACAGACGAGGCTGCTTCTGATGCTTGCTTT
CASSSTDEAASDACF
>.|TRBJ1-2|TRBV9|.
TGTGCCAGCAGCGCGGAGGGCCGGAGTAACTATAGCTACACCTTC
CASSAEGRSNYSYTF
>.|TRBJ2-5|TRBV7-9|few
TGTGCCAGCAGCCACGCCCTCCGTAAAGAGACCCAGTACTTC
CASSHALRKETQYF
>.|TRBJ1-1|TRBV7-9|.
TGTGCCAGCAGCGCCCCCCCGGGGAGGAGATCGGACACTGAAGCTTTCTTT
CASSAPPGRRSDTEAFF
>TRBD1|TRBJ1-4|TRBV30|.
TGTGCCTGGACCTCGGGACAGGGACGCGGTGGTGAAAAACTGTTTTTT
CAWTSGQGRGGEKLFF
>.|TRBJ1-6|TRBV12-3/TRBV12-4|few
TGTGCCAGCAGTTTATTTATTTGGGGGAATTCACCCCTCCACTTT
CASSLFIWGNSPLHF
>TRBD1|TRBJ1-6|TRBV20-1|many
TGCAGTGCGAAGGGGGCCGACAATTCACCCCTCCACTTT
CSAKGADNSPLHF
>TRBD1|TRBJ2-4|TRBV9|few
TGTGCCAGCAGCTACGGGACAGGGCAGAACATTCAGTACTTC
CASSYGTGQNIQYF
>.|TRBJ2-7|TRBV24-1|few
TGTGCCACCAGTGACCTGGCGGGGATCGAGCAGTACTTC
CATSDLAGIEQYF
>.|TRBJ1-2|TRBV6-2/TRBV6-3|.
TGTGCCAGCAGCTATCAAGGACAGAGCACTAACTATGGCTACACCTTC
CASSYQGQSTNYGYTF
>.|TRBJ2-1|TRBV5-5|.
TGTGCCAGCAGTCCCGGACGGGGGAGCCACAATGAGCAGTTCTTC
CASSPGRGSHNEQFF
>.|TRBJ2-1|TRBV20-1|few
TGCAGTGCTACCCCGCCCGTATATGAGCAGTTCTTC
CSATPPVYEQFF
>.|TRBJ2-5|TRBV2|.
TGTGCCCGCAGTGAAGCCGGAGAGACCCAGTACTTC
CARSEAGETQYF
>TRBD1|TRBJ1-1|TRBV20-1|.
TGCAGTGCTAGAGACGCGCAGGGGGCAAACACTGAAGCTTTCTTT
CSARDAQGANTEAFF